The TCR beta chain described here comes from a study of blood T cell repertoires in COVID-19. Study details: Specimens from acute and convalescent COVID-19 originated in the United States, Italy and Spain. PBMCs, B-cell-depleted T cells, or T cells were the source of the cDNA or gDNA that made up the material.

In the source study's methods: Reference gene primer amplification yielded estimated nucleated cell counts. Sequencing used immunoSEQ multiplex PCR; TCRdb keeps in-frame clones, though not all of them. The V and J calls and clone size are taken from that table; D and trimming were inferred from the DNA. Among roughly 100,000 clones, about 90% were seen once, and the ten largest hold approximately 2%. This clone has more than one count but fewer than ten. The trim removed 2 bases at V and 8 bases at J, leaving 2 bases unmatched. CDR3 length: 13 amino acids. From germline, CDR1 is MNHNY and CDR2 SVGAGI (reference sequence).

The receptor's source is a man between 45 and 60 years old with active COVID-19. Sequenced input: peripheral blood. This chain connects TRBV6-6 to TRBJ1-5; 8 nucleotides line up with TRBD1. The DNA for the CDR3 is TGTGCCAGCAGTTACGGACAGGGAAAGCCCCAGCATTTT. Translating gives CASSYGQGKPQHF.